One sample yielded the 25 T cell receptor beta chains listed below, sequenced in a study of neoadjuvant anti-PD-1 for oral cavity cancer. Time point reported: after neoadjuvant nivolumab, at surgical resection. The repertoire was sequenced with immunoSEQ multiplex PCR; TCRdb's copy has only in-frame clones and lacks some. The data hold about 23,000 clones, with around 43% observed a single time. The specimen comprised tumor tissue, sampled after nivolumab (anti-PD-1) treatment. The source of these receptors is a person between 40 and 80 years old with oral cavity squamous cell carcinoma.

In this sample, this clone turned up a few times. V gene TRBV19 combines with J gene TRBJ1-4, with no clear D. Germline lookup yields CDR1 LNHDA and CDR2 SQIVND (reference sequence). CDR3 size: 14 residues. Trimming removed 3 bases from V and 6 bases from J, with 11 bases in between. The CDR3 is CASSMGYQYEKLFF. The CDR3 region has the DNA TGTGCCAGTAGTATGGGGTACCAGTATGAAAAACTGTTTTTT.

The chain has TRBV19 and TRBJ1-5; no reliable D call. The germline V gene encodes CDR1 LNHDA and CDR2 SQIVND (reference sequence). The CDR3 runs 14 residues. Deletions cut 1 base from V and 3 bases from J, with 7 bases between. CDR3 bases: TGTGCCAGTAGTATAGGGCCACTCAATCAGCCCCAGCATTTT. Residues: CASSIGPLNQPQHF.

This rearrangement joins TRBV4-1 to TRBJ1-4; 7 nucleotides align to TRBD1. The CDR3 extends over 18 amino acids. The J segment lost 5 bases and the V segment lost 0 bases, leaving 12 bases of the junction unmatched. The germline V gene encodes CDR1 MGHRA and CDR2 YSYEKL. In nucleotides, the CDR3 is TGCGCCAGCAGCCAAGATCTCTACTCCAGGGGGGGAAATGAAAAACTGTTTTTT. Its protein product is CASSQDLYSRGGNEKLFF.

This clone is termed medium-sized. This CDR3 reads CASSYWQVNTEAFF. CDR3 coding DNA: TGTGCCAGCAGTTACTGGCAGGTGAACACTGAAGCTTTCTTT. This sequence joins TRBV6-6 and TRBJ1-1; D not resolved. The CDR3 contains 14 residues. Germline V gene data show CDR1 as MNHNY and CDR2 as SVGAGI (reference sequence). The ends were cut back, 1 base at V and 0 bases at J, with 6 bases in the middle.

V and J are TRBV14 and TRBJ2-1; D possibly corresponds to TRBD1 (6 bases). CDR1 is SGHDN, CDR2 FVKESK, per germline. The CDR3 covers 15 residues. V was cut by 3 bases and J by 1 base, with 10 bases left in between. The CDR3: CASSHGGRSYNEQFF. CDR3 DNA sequence: TGTGCCAGCAGCCATGGGGGCAGGTCCTACAATGAGCAGTTCTTC.

V gene TRBV2 combines with J gene TRBJ1-3; D is uncertain. Trimming stripped 5 bases from V and 4 bases from J, with 6 bases between. The CDR3 sequence is 12 residues long. CDR1 SNHLY and CDR2 FYNNEI come from the germline V gene. DNA for the CDR3: TGTGCCAGCAGTCTCGAGGGAAACACCATATATTTT. Amino acids: CASSLEGNTIYF.

This clone was found a few times. The V call is TRBV4-3, the J call TRBJ1-2, with D maybe TRBD1 (5 bases). Germline values: CDR1 LGHNA, CDR2 YSLEER. The CDR3 loop spans 15 amino acids. Trimming left V 1 base short and J 8 bases short, with 17 bases between. The CDR3 bases are TGCGCCAGCAGCCAAGGTGTCCGGGACTCCCGAGGCTACACCTTC. Protein: CASSQGVRDSRGYTF.

This clone was seen only a few times. The chain uses TRBV4-2 and TRBJ1-2; 7 bases align to TRBD1. Trimming cost V 3 bases and J 8 bases; bases outside gene matches: 9. This CDR3 spans 14 amino acids. From germline, CDR1 is LGHNA and CDR2 YNFKEQ. This CDR3 is CASSQGDREGGYTF. In DNA, the CDR3 is TGTGCCAGCAGCCAGGGCGACAGGGAGGGGGGCTACACCTTC.

This clone was recorded once. This chain joins TRBV4-3 and TRBJ1-1, with D perhaps TRBD1 (5 bases). This CDR3 is 15 amino acids long. V was shortened by 1 base and J by 1 base, with 10 bases between the two germline ends. Germline V gene data show CDR1 as LGHNA and CDR2 as YSLEER. CDR3 coding DNA: TGCGCCAGCAGCCAAGGACAGTCCTGGAACACTGAAGCTTTCTTT. This codes for CASSQGQSWNTEAFF.

Points on this clone: The identical CDR3 is also encoded by other nucleotide sequences in the sample. This chain uses TRBV6-5 with TRBJ2-7; no firm D call. Per germline, CDR1 MNHEY and CDR2 SVGAGI. V was cut by 6 bases and J by 0 bases, with 3 bases left in between. The CDR3 is 11 amino acids. CDR3 DNA: TGTGCCAGCAGGATCTCCTACGAGCAGTACTTC. It translates to CASRISYEQYF.

The gene calls are TRBV2 and TRBJ1-2; D is unresolved. Germline CDR1 and CDR2: SNHLY and FYNNEI. The CDR3 runs 15 residues. V was pared by 6 bases and J by 4 bases, with 18 bases between. The CDR3 nucleotides read TGTGCCAGCAGCGCGGTTAGCGGTCGGAGCTATGGCTACACCTTC. It encodes CASSAVSGRSYGYTF.

The chain links TRBV5-1 to TRBJ2-1; 8 bases are a match to TRBD1. The junction had 2 bases not matched to a gene; V was cut back by 4 bases and J by 8 bases. Germline V CDR1 and CDR2: SGHRS, YFSETQ. This CDR3 contains 12 residues. The CDR3, as DNA: TGCGCCAGCAGCCCGACAGGGGATGAGCAGTTCTTC. Its protein product is CASSPTGDEQFF.

The chain combines TRBV7-9 with TRBJ1-4; possible D gene TRBD1, 5 bases. This CDR3 spans 15 amino acids. Trimming pared 5 bases from V and 7 bases from J, leaving 17 bases between. CDR1 and CDR2 (germline): SEHNR, FQNEAQ (reference sequence). CDR3 sequence reads: CASSISAGWTEKLFF. In DNA form, the CDR3 reads TGTGCCAGCAGCATCTCGGCAGGGTGGACTGAAAAACTGTTTTTT.

Ten or more counts support this clone. The chain links TRBV6-1 to TRBJ2-5; 8 positions match TRBD1. This CDR3 is built from 14 residues. The V gene's germline CDR1 is MNHNS and CDR2 SASEGT. V trimming: 5 bases; J trimming: 5 bases; junction bases outside the gene matches: 7. The CDR3: CASSWTGLGETQYF. CDR3 nucleotides: TGTGCCAGCAGTTGGACAGGGTTGGGGGAGACCCAGTACTTC.

Within the sample, this clone is medium-sized. This chain joins TRBV7-2 and TRBJ2-3; TRBD2 agrees at 14 bases. The CDR3 sequence is 17 residues long. Germline V gives CDR1 SGHTA, CDR2 FQGNSA. Unmatched junction bases numbered 4, after V lost 4 bases and J lost 1 base. The CDR3 bases are TGTGCCAGCAGCTCGGGACTAGCGGGGGCCGGCACAGATACGCAGTATTTT. It yields the protein CASSSGLAGAGTDTQYF.

This clone turned up a few times. This sequence joins TRBV11-2 and TRBJ1-6, with 7 nucleotides matching TRBD1. With V trimmed by 0 bases and J by 9 bases, 5 bases remained unmatched. Germline CDR1 reads SGHAT; CDR2 reads FQNNGV. The length of the CDR3 is 15 residues. The CDR3 is CASSLEIRDSSPLHF. Written as DNA, the CDR3 is TGTGCCAGCAGCTTAGAAATCAGGGACAGTTCACCCCTCCACTTT. Looking up the rest from reference TRBV11-2 and TRBJ1-6 gives the full variable domain: EAGVAQSPRYKIIEKRQSVAFWCNPISGHATLYWYQQILGQGPKLLIQFQNNGVVDDSQLPKDRFSAERLKGVDSTLKIQPAKLEDSAVYLCASSLEIRDSSPLHFGNGTRLTVT.

V usage is TRBV5-4 and J usage is TRBJ2-6; 8 bases match TRBD2. Germline values: CDR1 SGHNT, CDR2 YYREEE (reference sequence). The trim removed 1 base at V and 0 bases at J, leaving 6 bases unmatched. The CDR3 has 18 amino acids. The CDR3 DNA is TGTGCCAGCAGCTTGTCGGGAGGGTCTCACTCTGGGGCCAACGTCCTGACTTTC. The encoded protein is CASSLSGGSHSGANVLTF.

The rearrangement uses TRBV7-2 and TRBJ2-7, with D unresolved. The germline CDR1 and CDR2 sequences are SGHTA and FQGNSA. V was trimmed by 4 bases and J by 4 bases, leaving 8 bases between them. This CDR3 is built from 12 residues. The CDR3 is CASSSVTYEQYF. The CDR3 coding sequence is TGTGCCAGCAGCTCGGTGACTTACGAGCAGTACTTC.

By share, this clone ranks as medium-sized. The V call is TRBV6-6, the J call TRBJ2-5; D is perhaps TRBD1 or TRBD2 (5 bases each). Trimming cost V 6 bases and J 7 bases, with 24 bases left between them. Germline V gene lookup returns CDR1 MNHNY and CDR2 SVGAGI (reference sequence). The CDR3 has 16 residues. The CDR3 DNA sequence: TGTGCCAGCAGCCCCCGCGAAGTAGGGGAACGGGGGACCCAGTACTTC. Translating it yields CASSPREVGERGTQYF.

The V gene is TRBV5-6, the J gene TRBJ1-1; D may be TRBD1 (5 bases). The CDR3 sequence is 16 residues long. Trimming removed 1 base from V and 0 bases from J, with 13 bases in between. Germline V lookup: CDR1 SGHDT, CDR2 YYEEEE. The CDR3 DNA is TGTGCCAGCAGCTTGACGGGACTACTCATGAACACTGAAGCTTTCTTT. It codes for CASSLTGLLMNTEAFF.

The chain uses TRBV30 and TRBJ2-7, with unresolved D. This CDR3 has 13 residues. Germline V lookup: CDR1 GTSNPN, CDR2 SVGIG (reference sequence). V lost 3 bases and J lost 0, with 9 bases in between. The CDR3 nucleotides are TGTGCCTGGAGGGACGACCGCTCCTACGAGCAGTACTTC. Its protein is CAWRDDRSYEQYF.

V gene TRBV7-2 combines with J gene TRBJ2-6; D unresolved. V shed 4 bases and J shed 0 bases, with 13 bases lying between them. Germline V lookup: CDR1 SGHTA, CDR2 FQGNSA. The CDR3 covers 17 residues. In nucleotides, the CDR3 is TGTGCCAGCAGCTCTCGCGGTGGTCCCTCTGGGGCCAACGTCCTGACTTTC. As protein: CASSSRGGPSGANVLTF.

This clone counts as medium-sized (0.01 to 0.1%). This chain uses TRBV6-6 with TRBJ2-1, with D hard to call. There are 14 residues in the CDR3. V lost 0 bases and J 4 bases, leaving 7 bases between the germline ends. Germline-derived CDR1 and CDR2 are MNHNY and SVGAGI (reference sequence). The CDR3 sequence is CASSYSNGYNEQFF. The CDR3 DNA reads TGTGCCAGCAGTTACTCGAACGGGTACAATGAGCAGTTCTTC.

This clone has just a few counts. The J gene is TRBJ1-2, the V gene TRBV7-2; the D gene is possibly TRBD1 (5 bases). Trimming removed 1 base at V and 7 bases at J, with 16 bases between. CDR1 and CDR2 (germline): SGHTA, FQGNSA. The CDR3 has 15 residues. DNA for the CDR3: TGTGCCAGCAGCTTAGATTGGGTAGGGGTAGGTGGCTACACCTTC. Amino acids: CASSLDWVGVGGYTF.

The chain joins TRBV6-1 to TRBJ2-7; 7 nucleotides match TRBD2. Germline V gene data show CDR1 as MNHNS and CDR2 as SASEGT. The ends lost 6 bases at V and 9 bases at J; junction bases unmatched: 17. The CDR3 extends over 15 amino acids. CDR3 nucleotide sequence: TGTGCCAGCAGGACGACAGCGGGGCCTACGAGCGGGCAGTACTTC. It translates to CASRTTAGPTSGQYF.